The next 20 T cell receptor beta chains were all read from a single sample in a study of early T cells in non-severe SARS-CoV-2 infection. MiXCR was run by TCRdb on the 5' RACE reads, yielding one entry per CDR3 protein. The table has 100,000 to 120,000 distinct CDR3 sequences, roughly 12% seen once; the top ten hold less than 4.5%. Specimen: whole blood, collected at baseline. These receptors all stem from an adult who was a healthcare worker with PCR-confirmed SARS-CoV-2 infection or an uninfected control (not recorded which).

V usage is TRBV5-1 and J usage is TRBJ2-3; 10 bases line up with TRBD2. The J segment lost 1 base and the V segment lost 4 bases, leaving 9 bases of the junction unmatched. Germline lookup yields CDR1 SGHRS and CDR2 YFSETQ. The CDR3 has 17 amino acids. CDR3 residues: CASSKTTGTSGTDTQYF. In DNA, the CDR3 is TGCGCCAGCAGCAAGACGACCGGGACTAGCGGCACAGATACGCAGTATTTT.

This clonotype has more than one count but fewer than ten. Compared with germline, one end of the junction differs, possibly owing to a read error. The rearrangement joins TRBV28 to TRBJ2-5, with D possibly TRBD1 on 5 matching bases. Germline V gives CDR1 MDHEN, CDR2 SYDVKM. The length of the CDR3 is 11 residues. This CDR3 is CAKDTEETHYF. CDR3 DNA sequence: TGTGCCAAGGACACGGAAGAGACCCATTACTTC.

The CDR3 DNA sequence: TGTGCCAGTGAGGAGGGCGACGGGTGGGCTTTCTTT. Protein: CASEEGDGWAFF. The genes are TRBV6-1 and TRBJ1-1, with D hard to call. CDR1 and CDR2 (germline): MNHNS, SASEGT. The CDR3 loop spans 12 amino acids. Trimming cost V 9 bases and J 11 bases, with 19 bases left between them.

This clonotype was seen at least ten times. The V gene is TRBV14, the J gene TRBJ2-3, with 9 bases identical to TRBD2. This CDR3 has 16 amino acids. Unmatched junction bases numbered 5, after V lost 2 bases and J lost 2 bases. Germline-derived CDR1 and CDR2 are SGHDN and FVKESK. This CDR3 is CASSQRTSGYTDTQYF. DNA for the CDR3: TGTGCCAGCAGCCAACGAACTAGCGGGTACACAGATACGCAGTATTTT.

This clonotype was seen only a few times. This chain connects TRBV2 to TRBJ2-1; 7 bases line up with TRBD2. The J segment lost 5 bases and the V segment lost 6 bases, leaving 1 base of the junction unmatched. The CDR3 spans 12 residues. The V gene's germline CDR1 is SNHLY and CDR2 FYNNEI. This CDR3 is CASRLADNEQFF. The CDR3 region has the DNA TGTGCCAGCAGGCTAGCGGACAATGAGCAGTTCTTC.

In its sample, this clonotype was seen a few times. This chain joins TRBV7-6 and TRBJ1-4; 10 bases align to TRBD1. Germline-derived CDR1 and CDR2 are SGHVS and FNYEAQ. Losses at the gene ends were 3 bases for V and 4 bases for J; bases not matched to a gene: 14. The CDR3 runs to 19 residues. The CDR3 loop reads CASSLFFGGQGPGNEKLFF. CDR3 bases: TGTGCCAGCAGCTTGTTTTTTGGGGGACAGGGGCCCGGTAATGAAAAACTGTTTTTT.

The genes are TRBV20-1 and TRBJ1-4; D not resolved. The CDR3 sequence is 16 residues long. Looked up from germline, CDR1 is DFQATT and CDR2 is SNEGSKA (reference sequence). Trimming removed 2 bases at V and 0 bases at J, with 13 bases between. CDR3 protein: CSARPFGDPTNEKLFF. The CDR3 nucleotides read TGCAGTGCTAGACCCTTTGGAGATCCAACTAATGAAAAACTGTTTTTT.

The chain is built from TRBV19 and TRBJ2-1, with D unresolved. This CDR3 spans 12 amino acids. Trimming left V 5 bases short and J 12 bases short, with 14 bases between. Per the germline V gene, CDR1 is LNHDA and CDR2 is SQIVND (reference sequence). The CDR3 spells CASSSYNAVQFF. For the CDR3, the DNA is TGTGCCAGTAGTTCATATAATGCTGTGCAGTTCTTC.

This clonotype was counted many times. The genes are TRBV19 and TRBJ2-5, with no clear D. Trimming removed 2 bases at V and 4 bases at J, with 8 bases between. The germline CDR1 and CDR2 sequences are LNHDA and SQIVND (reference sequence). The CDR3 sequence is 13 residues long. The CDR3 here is CASSIFLRETQYF. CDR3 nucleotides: TGTGCCAGTAGTATATTTTTGAGAGAGACCCAGTACTTC.

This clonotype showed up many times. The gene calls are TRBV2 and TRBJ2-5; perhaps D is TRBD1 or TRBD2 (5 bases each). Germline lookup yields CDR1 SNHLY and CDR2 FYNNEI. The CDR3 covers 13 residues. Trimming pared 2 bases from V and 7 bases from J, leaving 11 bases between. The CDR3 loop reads CASSERDGGTQYF. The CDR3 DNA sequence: TGTGCCAGCAGTGAAAGGGACGGTGGGACCCAGTACTTC.

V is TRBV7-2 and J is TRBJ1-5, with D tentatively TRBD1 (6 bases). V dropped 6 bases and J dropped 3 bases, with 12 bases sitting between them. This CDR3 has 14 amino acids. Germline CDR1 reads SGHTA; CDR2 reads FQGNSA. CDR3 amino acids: CASRKTGYNQPQHF. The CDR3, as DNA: TGTGCCAGCAGAAAGACAGGCTACAATCAGCCCCAGCATTTT. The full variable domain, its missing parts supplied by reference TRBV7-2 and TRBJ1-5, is GAGVSQSPSNKVTEKGKDVELRCDPISGHTALYWYRQSLGQGLEFLIYFQGNSAPDKSGLPSDRFSAERTGGSVSTLTIQRTQQEDSAVYLCASRKTGYNQPQHFGDGTRLSIL.

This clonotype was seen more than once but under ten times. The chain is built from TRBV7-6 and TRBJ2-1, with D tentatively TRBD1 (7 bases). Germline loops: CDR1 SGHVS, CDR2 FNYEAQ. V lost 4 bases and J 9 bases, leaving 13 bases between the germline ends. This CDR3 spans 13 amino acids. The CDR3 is CASSYQGGGEQFF. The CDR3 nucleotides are TGTGCCAGCAGCTATCAGGGGGGAGGTGAGCAGTTCTTC.

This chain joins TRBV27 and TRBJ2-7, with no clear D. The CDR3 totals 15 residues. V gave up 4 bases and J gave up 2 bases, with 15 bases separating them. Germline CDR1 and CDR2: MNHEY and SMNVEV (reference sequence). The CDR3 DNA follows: TGTGCCAGCAGTTCCAGGATCGTGGGGACCTACGAGCAGTACTTC. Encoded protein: CASSSRIVGTYEQYF.

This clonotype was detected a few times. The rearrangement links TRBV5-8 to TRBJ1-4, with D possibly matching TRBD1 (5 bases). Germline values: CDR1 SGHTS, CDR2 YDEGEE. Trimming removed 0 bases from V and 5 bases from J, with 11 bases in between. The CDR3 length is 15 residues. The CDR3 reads CASSLGGNLNEKLFF. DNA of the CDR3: TGTGCCAGCAGCTTGGGGGGGAACCTCAATGAAAAACTGTTTTTT.

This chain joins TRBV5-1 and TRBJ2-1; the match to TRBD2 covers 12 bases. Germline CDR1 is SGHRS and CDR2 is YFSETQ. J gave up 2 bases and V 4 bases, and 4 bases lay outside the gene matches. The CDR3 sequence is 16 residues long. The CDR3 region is CASSPTSGGTYNEQFF. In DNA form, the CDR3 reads TGCGCCAGCAGCCCTACTAGCGGGGGGACCTACAATGAGCAGTTCTTC.

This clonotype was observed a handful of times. The CDR3 region is CASSLALVASTDYNEQFF. The DNA of the CDR3 is TGCGCCAGCAGCTTGGCCCTTGTAGCCTCGACGGATTACAATGAGCAGTTCTTC. The chain carries TRBV5-1 and TRBJ2-1; D gene ambiguous. Germline V gene lookup returns CDR1 SGHRS and CDR2 YFSETQ. This CDR3 is built from 18 residues. V lost 0 bases and J 4 bases, leaving 20 bases between the germline ends.

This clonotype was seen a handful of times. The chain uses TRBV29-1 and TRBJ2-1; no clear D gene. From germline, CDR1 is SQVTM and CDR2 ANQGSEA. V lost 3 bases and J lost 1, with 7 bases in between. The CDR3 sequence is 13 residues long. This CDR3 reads CSVEGASYNEQFF. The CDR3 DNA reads TGCAGCGTTGAGGGCGCGTCCTACAATGAGCAGTTCTTC.

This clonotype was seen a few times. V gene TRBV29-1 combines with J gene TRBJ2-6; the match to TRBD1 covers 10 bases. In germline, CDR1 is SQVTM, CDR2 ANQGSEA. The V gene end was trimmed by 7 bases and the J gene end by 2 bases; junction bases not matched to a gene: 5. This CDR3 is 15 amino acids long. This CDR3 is CSARQGAAGANVLTF. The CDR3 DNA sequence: TGCAGCGCAAGACAGGGGGCGGCTGGGGCCAACGTCCTGACTTTC. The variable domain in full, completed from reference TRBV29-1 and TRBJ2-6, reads SAVISQKPSRDICQRGTSLTIQCQVDSQVTMMFWYRQQPGQSLTLIATANQGSEATYESGFVIDKFPISRPNLTFSTLTVSNMSPEDSSIYLCSARQGAAGANVLTFGAGSRLTVL.

CDR3 sequence (DNA): TGTGCCAGCAGCGTAGCTTCCCAGAACACTGAAGCTTTCTTT. It yields the protein CASSVASQNTEAFF. The rearrangement uses TRBV9 and TRBJ1-1; D uncertain. V was trimmed by 0 bases and J by 1 base, leaving 7 bases between them. Germline V gives CDR1 SGDLS, CDR2 YYNGEE. The CDR3 extends over 14 amino acids.

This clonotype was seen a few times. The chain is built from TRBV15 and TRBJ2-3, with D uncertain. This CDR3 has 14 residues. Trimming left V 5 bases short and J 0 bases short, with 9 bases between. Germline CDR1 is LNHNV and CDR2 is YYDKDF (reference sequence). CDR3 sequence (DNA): TGTGCCACCAGCCTAAGTTCTAGCACAGATACGCAGTATTTT. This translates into CATSLSSSTDTQYF. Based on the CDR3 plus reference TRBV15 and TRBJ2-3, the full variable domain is DAMVIQNPRYQVTQFGKPVTLSCSQTLNHNVMYWYQQKSSQAPKLLFHYYDKDFNNEADTPDNFQSRRPNTSFCFLDIRSPGLGDTAMYLCATSLSSSTDTQYFGPGTRLTVL.